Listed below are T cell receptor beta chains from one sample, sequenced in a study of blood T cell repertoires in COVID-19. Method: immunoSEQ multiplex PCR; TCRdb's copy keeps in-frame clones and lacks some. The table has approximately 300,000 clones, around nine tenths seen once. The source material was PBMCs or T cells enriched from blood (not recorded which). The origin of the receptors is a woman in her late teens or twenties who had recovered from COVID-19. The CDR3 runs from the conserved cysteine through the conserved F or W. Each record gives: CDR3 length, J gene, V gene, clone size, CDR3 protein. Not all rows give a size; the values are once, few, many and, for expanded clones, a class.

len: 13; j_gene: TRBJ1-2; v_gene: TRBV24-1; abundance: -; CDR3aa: CATSRGVDYGYTF
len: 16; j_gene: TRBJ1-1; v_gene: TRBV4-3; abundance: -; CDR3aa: CASSRLGQGPGTEAFF
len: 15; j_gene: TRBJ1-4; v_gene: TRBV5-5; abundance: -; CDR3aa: CASILMTGYNEKLFF
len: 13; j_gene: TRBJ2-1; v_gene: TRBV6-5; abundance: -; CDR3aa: CASSPGRYNEQFF
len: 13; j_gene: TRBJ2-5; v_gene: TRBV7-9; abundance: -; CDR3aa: CASSLRVVETQYF
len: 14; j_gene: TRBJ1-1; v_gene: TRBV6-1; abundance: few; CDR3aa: CASSEAQMNTEAFF
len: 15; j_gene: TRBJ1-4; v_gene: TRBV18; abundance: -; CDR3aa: CASSDAASTNEKLFF
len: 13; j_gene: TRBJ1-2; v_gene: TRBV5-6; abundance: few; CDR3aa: CASSLPSNYGYTF
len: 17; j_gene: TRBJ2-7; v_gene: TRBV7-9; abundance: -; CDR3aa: CASRPRMSGRAKDEQYF
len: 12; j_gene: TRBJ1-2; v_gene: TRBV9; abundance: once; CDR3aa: CASSATGRGYTF
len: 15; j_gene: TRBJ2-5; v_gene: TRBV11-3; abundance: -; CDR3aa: CASSLGGGAGETQYF
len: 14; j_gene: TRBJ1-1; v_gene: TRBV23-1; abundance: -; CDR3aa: CADNDGTLNTEAFF
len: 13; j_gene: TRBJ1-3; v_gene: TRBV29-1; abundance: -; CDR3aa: CSVGQGAGNTIYF
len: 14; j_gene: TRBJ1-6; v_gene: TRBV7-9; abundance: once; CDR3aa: CASSLVGGGSPLHF
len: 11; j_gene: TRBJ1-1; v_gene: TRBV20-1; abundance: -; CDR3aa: CSAPDYFEAFF
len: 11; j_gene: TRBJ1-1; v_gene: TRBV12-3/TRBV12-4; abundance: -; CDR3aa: CASSLGAGAFF
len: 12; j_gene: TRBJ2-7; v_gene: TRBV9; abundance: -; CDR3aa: CASSAVGGEQYF
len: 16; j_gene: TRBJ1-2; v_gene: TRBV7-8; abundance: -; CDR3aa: CASSLIVQGANYGYTF
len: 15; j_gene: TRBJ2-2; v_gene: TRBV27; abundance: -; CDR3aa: CASTRSTGGTGELFF
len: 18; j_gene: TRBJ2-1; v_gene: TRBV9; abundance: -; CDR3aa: CASSVSPTGTLSYNEQFF
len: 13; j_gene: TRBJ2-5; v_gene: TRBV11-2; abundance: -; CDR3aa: CASSVGAQETQYF
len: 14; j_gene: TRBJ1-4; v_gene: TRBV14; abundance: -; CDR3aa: CASSQSRRGEKLFF
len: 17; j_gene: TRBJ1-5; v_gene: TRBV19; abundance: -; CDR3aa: CASSIPGDRGRRQPQHF
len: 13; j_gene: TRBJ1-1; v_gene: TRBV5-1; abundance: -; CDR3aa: CASSPLGDTEAFF
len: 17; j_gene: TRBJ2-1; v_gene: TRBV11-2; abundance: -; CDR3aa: CASSLASNRVQNNEQFF
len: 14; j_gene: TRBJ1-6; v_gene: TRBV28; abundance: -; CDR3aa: CASSLGQAGTPLHF
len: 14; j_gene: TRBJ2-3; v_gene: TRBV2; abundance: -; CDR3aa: CARVDRGRPDTQYF
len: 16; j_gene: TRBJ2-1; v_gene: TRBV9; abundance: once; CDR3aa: CASSELAGAGYNEQFF
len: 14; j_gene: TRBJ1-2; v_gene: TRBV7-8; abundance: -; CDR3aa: CASSLERGPDGYTF
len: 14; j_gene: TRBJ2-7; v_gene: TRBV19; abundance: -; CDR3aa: CASHTDRAPYEQYF
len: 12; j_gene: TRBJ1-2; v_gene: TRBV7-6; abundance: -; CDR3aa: CASGTGHYGYTF
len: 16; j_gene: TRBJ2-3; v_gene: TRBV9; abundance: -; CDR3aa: CASSVSSGGSTDTQYF